This passage covers 24 T cell receptor beta chains from one sample sequenced in a study of cytomegalovirus exposure and HLA in healthy donors. Primers: 60 Vbeta forward and 13 Jbeta reverse. The table came from immunoSEQ multiplex PCR; TCRdb's copy has only in-frame clones and leaves some out. The sample contains about 130,000 clones, about 85% of which appear only once. Material: PBMCs. The receptors here all came from a boy between 10 and 17 years old in good health and CMV-seronegative.

The rearrangement uses TRBV5-6 and TRBJ1-1; D remains ambiguous. Germline-derived CDR1 and CDR2 are SGHDT and YYEEEE. Trimming removed 2 bases from V and 1 base from J, with 9 bases in between. The CDR3 has 14 amino acids. CDR3 sequence (DNA): TGTGCCAGCAGCTTTACGACACCGAACACTGAAGCTTTCTTT. Protein sequence: CASSFTTPNTEAFF.

The rearrangement links TRBV29-1 to TRBJ2-7; no clear D gene. Germline CDR1 and CDR2: SQVTM and ANQGSEA. V lost 5 bases to trimming and J lost 5 bases, with 10 bases between them. CDR3 length: 11 amino acids. The CDR3 DNA follows: TGCAGCGTTACCCGGGTGGACGAGCAGTACTTC. Encoded protein: CSVTRVDEQYF.

This clone was seen once. The chain combines TRBV5-6 with TRBJ1-2; a weak D match, TRBD1 (6 bases). V was trimmed by 6 bases and J by 8 bases, leaving 17 bases between them. From germline, CDR1 is SGHDT and CDR2 YYEEEE. The CDR3 has 13 amino acids. For the CDR3, the DNA is TGTGCCAGCACCCTAAGACAGGACGACGGCTACACCTTC. Protein product: CASTLRQDDGYTF.

This clone has just one count. The rearrangement links TRBV4-3 to TRBJ2-5; TRBD1 agrees at 7 bases. The germline V gene encodes CDR1 LGHNA and CDR2 YSLEER. This CDR3 has 16 amino acids. With 4 bases clipped from V and 5 bases from J, the junction kept 13 bases outside the gene matches. CDR3 nucleotide sequence: TGCGCCAGCAGCCCCGGGTTGCCGGCACAGGGGGAGACCCAGTACTTC. It encodes CASSPGLPAQGETQYF.

The gene calls are TRBV5-6 and TRBJ2-5, with a possible D match to TRBD1 (5 bases). CDR1 is SGHDT and CDR2 is YYEEEE in the germline V gene. Trimming took 0 bases from V and 6 from J, leaving 12 bases between them. The CDR3 spans 14 residues. In DNA form, the CDR3 reads TGTGCCAGCAGCTTGGCCGCAGGGAAGAAGACCCAGTACTTC. Encoded protein: CASSLAAGKKTQYF.

The genes are TRBV7-9 and TRBJ2-7, with 7 bases lining up with TRBD1. CDR3 length: 15 amino acids. Per germline, CDR1 SEHNR and CDR2 FQNEAQ (reference sequence). The V gene end was trimmed by 5 bases and the J gene end by 3 bases; junction bases not matched to a gene: 10. For the CDR3, the DNA is TGTGCCAGCAGCGAACTAGGGGGCAGGAACTACGAGCAGTACTTC. Amino acids: CASSELGGRNYEQYF.

This chain joins TRBV5-4 and TRBJ1-3; D not resolved. The CDR3 is made up of 16 amino acids. Trimming cost V 1 base and J 4 bases, with 15 bases left between them. Germline-derived CDR1 and CDR2 are SGHNT and YYREEE (reference sequence). CDR3 DNA sequence: TGTGCCAGCAGCTTGCGGCGACTGCCCTTGGGAAACACCATATATTTT. Its translation is CASSLRRLPLGNTIYF.

This chain links TRBV6-6 with TRBJ2-1; 10 bases fit TRBD1. V lost 4 bases to trimming and J lost 10 bases; unmatched junction nucleotides: 10. Germline CDR1 MNHNY, CDR2 SVGAGI (reference sequence). This CDR3 is 15 amino acids long. The CDR3 DNA reads TGTGCCAGCAGTTCTGTAGGGACAGGGGTTGGGGAGCAGTTCTTC. Translation: CASSSVGTGVGEQFF.

This clone was detected only once. The chain couples TRBV9 to TRBJ2-5; 10 positions match TRBD2. The junction had 11 bases not matched to a gene; V was cut back by 4 bases and J by 5 bases. The CDR3 consists of 16 residues. Per the germline V gene, CDR1 is SGDLS and CDR2 is YYNGEE. Here the CDR3 reads CASSPAGGPSYETQYF. CDR3 sequence (DNA): TGTGCCAGCAGCCCAGCGGGAGGGCCGTCTTATGAGACCCAGTACTTC.

V usage is TRBV9 and J usage is TRBJ1-6, with D perhaps TRBD1 (6 bases). Germline CDR1 reads SGDLS; CDR2 reads YYNGEE. This CDR3 region has 16 residues. The V end was cut by 3 bases, the J end by 3 bases, with 13 bases between. The CDR3 reads CASSGETGIYNSPLHF. In DNA, the CDR3 is TGTGCCAGCAGCGGGGAAACAGGGATCTATAATTCACCCCTCCACTTT.

The sample holds one count of this clone. V and J are TRBV27 and TRBJ2-7; 12 bases line up with TRBD2. After removal of 5 bases from V and 4 bases from J, the junction contained 9 bases not matched to a gene. The CDR3 sequence is 16 residues long. Germline CDR1 reads MNHEY; CDR2 reads SMNVEV (reference sequence). The CDR3 protein is CASSPRLAGAVYEQYF. CDR3 nucleotides: TGTGCCAGCAGTCCGCGACTAGCGGGAGCGGTATACGAGCAGTACTTC.

The chain has TRBV5-4 and TRBJ1-1; possibly TRBD1 for D (5 bases). Germline CDR1 SGHNT, CDR2 YYREEE (reference sequence). The CDR3 spans 13 residues. The V and J ends lost 4 bases and 1 base respectively, with 8 bases between them. CDR3: CASSTGGNTEAFF. The CDR3, as DNA: TGTGCCAGCAGCACGGGGGGGAACACTGAAGCTTTCTTT.

V usage is TRBV9 and J usage is TRBJ2-3; a weak D match, TRBD1 (6 bases). Germline lookup yields CDR1 SGDLS and CDR2 YYNGEE. The CDR3 spans 14 residues. V dropped 0 bases and J dropped 3 bases, with 8 bases sitting between them. CDR3 in amino acids: CASSVDRDTDTQYF. CDR3 sequence (DNA): TGTGCCAGCAGCGTAGACAGGGATACAGATACGCAGTATTTT.

The J gene is TRBJ2-1, the V gene TRBV4-2; 8 bases agree with TRBD2. V lost 0 bases to trimming and J lost 6 bases; unmatched junction nucleotides: 4. The CDR3 has 15 amino acids. The germline V gene has CDR1 LGHNA and CDR2 YNFKEQ. The CDR3 coding sequence is TGTGCCAGCAGCCAAGATAGACTAGCGAGCAATGAGCAGTTCTTC. This codes for CASSQDRLASNEQFF.

The chain couples TRBV2 to TRBJ1-4, with D perhaps TRBD1 (5 bases). CDR1 and CDR2 from the germline V gene are SNHLY and FYNNEI. V was shortened by 7 bases and J by 5 bases, with 11 bases between the two germline ends. There are 13 residues in the CDR3. In DNA form, the CDR3 reads TGTGCCAGCAAGCAGGGCTTGAATGAAAAACTGTTTTTT. Its translation: CASKQGLNEKLFF.

The chain recombines TRBV10-3 with TRBJ2-7; possible D gene TRBD2, 7 bases. The germline V gene encodes CDR1 ENHRY and CDR2 SYGVKD. There are 14 residues in the CDR3. Deletions cut 3 bases from V and 2 bases from J, with 11 bases between. DNA for the CDR3: TGTGCCATCAGTGATACGGGGGGCCCCTACGAGCAGTACTTC. Its protein is CAISDTGGPYEQYF.

The chain links TRBV6-1 to TRBJ2-5; 8 nucleotides align to TRBD2. The junction had 0 bases not matched to a gene; V was cut back by 4 bases and J by 2 bases. Germline CDR1 MNHNS, CDR2 SASEGT. The CDR3 spans 13 residues. The CDR3 is CASSASGQETQYF. The CDR3 nucleotides are TGTGCCAGCAGTGCTAGCGGGCAAGAGACCCAGTACTTC.

The chain employs TRBV23-1 and TRBJ2-3; TRBD2 aligns across 7 bases. TRBV23-1 is reported as an ORF; its role is uncertain. V was pared by 0 bases and J by 2 bases, with 8 bases of the junction left unmatched. The CDR3 is 17 residues long. The CDR3 loop is CASSQSSGGVYTDTQYF. The CDR3 DNA reads TGCGCCAGCAGTCAATCATCGGGGGGAGTTTACACAGATACGCAGTATTTT.

The chain employs TRBV27 and TRBJ2-1; 9 nucleotides line up with TRBD1. Germline V gene lookup returns CDR1 MNHEY and CDR2 SMNVEV (reference sequence). V gave up 5 bases and J gave up 4 bases; unmatched junction bases: 6. This CDR3 comprises 15 residues. The chain's CDR3 is CASSLTGTGYNEQFF. CDR3 DNA: TGTGCCAGCAGTCTGACCGGGACAGGGTACAATGAGCAGTTCTTC.

The rearrangement links TRBV4-2 to TRBJ1-6; weak D call: TRBD1 (5 bases). Trimming stripped 7 bases from V and 2 bases from J, with 12 bases between. CDR1 is LGHNA and CDR2 is YNFKEQ in the germline V gene. This CDR3 is 15 amino acids long. The DNA for the CDR3 is TGTGCCAGCACCAAGGGGCTGACCTATAATTCACCCCTCCACTTT. The encoded protein is CASTKGLTYNSPLHF.

The chain has TRBV21-1 and TRBJ1-1; the table names TRBD1, a call not compared with the DNA. TRBV21-1 is noted as a pseudogene. This CDR3 comprises 14 residues. The CDR3 DNA reads as TGTGCCAGCAGCAAGGATAGACGAACAGGCGAAGCTTTCTTT. The encoded protein is CASSKDRRTGEAFF.

This chain links TRBV7-2 with TRBJ2-5; weak D call: TRBD2 (5 bases). V lost 1 base and J lost 11, with 14 bases in between. CDR1 is SGHTA, CDR2 FQGNSA, per germline. The CDR3 covers 13 residues. The CDR3: CASSLVYGSGQYF. As DNA, the CDR3 is TGTGCCAGCAGCTTAGTGTACGGGTCGGGGCAGTACTTC.

J is TRBJ2-3 and V is TRBV2, with 11 bases lining up with TRBD2. V was pared by 11 bases and J by 4 bases, with 8 bases of the junction left unmatched. Germline loops: CDR1 SNHLY, CDR2 FYNNEI. The CDR3 runs 14 residues. The chain's CDR3 is CASIAGGPPDTQYF. CDR3 nucleotide sequence: TGTGCCTCTATAGCGGGGGGGCCCCCAGATACGCAGTATTTT.

In the case of this clone: Relative to the germline gene, one junction end is altered; a read error may explain this. Other DNA sequences in the same sample also yield this CDR3. The chain has TRBV6-6 and TRBJ2-2; TRBD2 might be the D (5 bases). Germline V lookup: CDR1 MNHNY, CDR2 SVGAGI (reference sequence). This CDR3 has 15 residues. CDR3 region: CASSPPPSVTGELFF. The CDR3 DNA reads TGTGCCAGCAGTCCCCCCCCGTCCGTCACCGGGGAGCTCTTTTTT.